Listed below are T cell receptor beta chains from one sample, sequenced in a study of blood T cell repertoires in COVID-19. Only in-frame clones appear in the TCRdb table, and some are missing; sequencing was by immunoSEQ multiplex PCR. The table lists 250,000 to 300,000 clones, about 89% of them singletons. The sample was peripheral blood. These receptors were collected from an older woman with acute or convalescent COVID-19. The CDR3 runs from the conserved cysteine through the conserved F or W. Expanded clones are given a class, and other clones once, few, many or no size at all.

size: few; V: TRBV29-1; CDR3: CSVLTSGRNEGTQYF
size: -; V: TRBV21-1; CDR3: CASIIRTGEGNTIYF
size: -; V: TRBV7-2; CDR3: CASRLTGGNYGYTF
size: -; V: TRBV7-9; CDR3: CASSGDLAGVETQYF
size: -; V: TRBV5-4; CDR3: CASSLQGAGELFF
size: -; V: TRBV4-3; CDR3: CASSQDRLAIGELFF
size: -; V: TRBV3-1/TRBV3-2; CDR3: CASSQAAVNTEAFF
size: -; V: TRBV4-3; CDR3: CASSTRDRGHSPLHF
size: -; V: TRBV7-9; CDR3: CASSFLGDTSTDTQYF
size: -; V: TRBV9; CDR3: CASSAVLASVTDTQYF
size: -; V: TRBV2; CDR3: CASSDKRQGINTEAFF
size: once; V: TRBV27; CDR3: CASSLDRTWTEAFF
size: -; V: TRBV19; CDR3: CASSIAHVSPLHF
size: -; V: TRBV7-9; CDR3: CASSLGQGVTEAFF
size: -; V: TRBV19; CDR3: CASNPGGLAGEETQYF
size: -; V: TRBV2; CDR3: CASSVRRGSTGELFF
size: -; V: TRBV12-3/TRBV12-4; CDR3: CASSLWGPAGYTF
size: once; V: TRBV7-8; CDR3: CASTTQKYRGLSHGYTF
size: -; V: TRBV7-6; CDR3: CASSLVPREGPSNEQFF
size: -; V: TRBV7-9; CDR3: CASSLVNGDNEQFF
size: -; V: TRBV14; CDR3: CASARQITGELFF
size: once; V: TRBV7-3; CDR3: CASSPRGGFGNEQFF
size: -; V: TRBV7-2; CDR3: CASSFWTGNIGELFF
size: -; V: TRBV4-2; CDR3: CASSPRDREVGDTQYF
size: -; V: TRBV4-2; CDR3: CASSQDTTGGRRQYF
size: -; V: TRBV30; CDR3: CAWSVLRETGELFF
size: -; V: TRBV3-1/TRBV3-2; CDR3: CASSQVGRADSESYEQYF
size: -; V: TRBV19; CDR3: CASSRSVAGVSWKLFF
size: once; V: TRBV10-3; CDR3: CAISVTRDRGNTGELFF
size: once; V: TRBV27; CDR3: CASSRAGNQPQHF
size: -; V: TRBV19; CDR3: CASRGIGSGNTIYF
size: -; V: TRBV4-2; CDR3: CASSQARNTEAFF
size: -; V: TRBV24-1; CDR3: CATTGKKGQGENQPQHF
size: -; V: TRBV20-1; CDR3: CSASGAGGSSDEQFF
size: -; V: TRBV3-1/TRBV3-2; CDR3: CASSQDPTGTGSSYNSPLHF